This TCR beta chain appears in the sequencing data of a study of T-cell memory formation after mild COVID-19. Study details: The TCR clusters were mostly specific to one donor.

Comment on this clonotype: No antigen is known for it.

Findings and caveats of the study: Researchers report contracting CD4+ clones mostly in CM and EM, with CD8+ clones in EMRA. In second-wave clones peaking day 37, SARS-CoV-2 specificity remained unconfirmed. Whereas later expanders leaned CD4+, clones contracting day 15 to 85 showed a balanced CD4/CD8 makeup.

TCRdb re-called the 5' RACE reads with MiXCR, one entry per CDR3 protein. The sample contains some 350,000 distinct CDR3 sequences, more than 15% of which appear only once. Trimming pared 4 bases from V and 5 bases from J, leaving 9 bases between. Looked up from germline, CDR1 is SGHRS and CDR2 is YFSETQ. There are 13 residues in the CDR3. The chain combines TRBV5-1 with TRBJ2-2; the D is unclear. Sequencing was carried out using PBMCs or a T cell subset sorted from them (not recorded which). The clonotype originates from a man between 18 and 35 years old who had mild COVID-19 (a few samples of this study predate the infection). Cell type and time point are not known. The CDR3 reads CASSRVGTGELFF. CDR3 DNA sequence: TGCGCCAGCAGCAGGGTCGGGACCGGGGAGCTGTTTTTT.